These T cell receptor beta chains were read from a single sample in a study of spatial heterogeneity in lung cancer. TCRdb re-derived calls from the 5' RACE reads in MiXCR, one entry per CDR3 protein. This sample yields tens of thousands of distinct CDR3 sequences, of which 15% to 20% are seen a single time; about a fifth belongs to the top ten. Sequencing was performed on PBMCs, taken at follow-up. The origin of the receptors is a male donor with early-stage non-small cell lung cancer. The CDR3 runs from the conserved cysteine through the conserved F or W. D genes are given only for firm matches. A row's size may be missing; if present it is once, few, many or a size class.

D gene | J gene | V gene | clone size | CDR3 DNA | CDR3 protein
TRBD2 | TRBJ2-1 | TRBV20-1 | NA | TGCAGAGAAAGATCCGGGACTAGCGGGATGGATGAGCAGTTCTTC | CRERSGTSGMDEQFF
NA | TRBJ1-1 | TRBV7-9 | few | TGTGCCAGCAGCGTGACGGTGAACACTGAAGCTTTCTTT | CASSVTVNTEAFF
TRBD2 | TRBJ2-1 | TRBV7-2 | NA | TGTGCCAGCAGCTTAAATAGCGGGAGAGTCAATGAGCAGTTCTTC | CASSLNSGRVNEQFF
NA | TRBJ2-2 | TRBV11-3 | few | TGTGCCAGCAGCCTGAAAGGGGGAAGCGGGGAGCTGTTTTTT | CASSLKGGSGELFF
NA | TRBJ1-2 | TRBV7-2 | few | TGTGCCAGCAGCTTATTAGGGAAGAATGGCTACACCTTC | CASSLLGKNGYTF
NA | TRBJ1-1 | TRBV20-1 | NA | TGCAGTGCTTCTGAAGCTTTCTTT | CSASEAFF
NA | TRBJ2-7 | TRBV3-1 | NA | TGTGCCAGCAGCCTTAGGGGAACCTACGAGCAGTACTTC | CASSLRGTYEQYF
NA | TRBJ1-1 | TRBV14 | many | TGTGCCAGCAGCCAGACACGAGCAGGGGCTTTCTTT | CASSQTRAGAFF
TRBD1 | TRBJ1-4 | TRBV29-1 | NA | TGCAGCGTGGCGGGACAGGGGGACGGGGAAAAACTGTTTTTT | CSVAGQGDGEKLFF
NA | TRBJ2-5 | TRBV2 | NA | TGTGCCAGCAAGCCGACAATTCAAGAGACCCAGTACTTC | CASKPTIQETQYF
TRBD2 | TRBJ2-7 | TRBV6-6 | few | TGTGCCAGCAGTCCAATAGCGGGGCTCTCCTACGAGCAGTACTTC | CASSPIAGLSYEQYF
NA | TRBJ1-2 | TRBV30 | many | TGTGCCTGGAGTGTATTCGGAGCCGATGGCTACACCTTC | CAWSVFGADGYTF
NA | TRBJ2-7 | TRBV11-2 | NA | TGTGCCAGCTCCGTAGGTGGGCCCCCGTACTTC | CASSVGGPPYF
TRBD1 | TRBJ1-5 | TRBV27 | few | TGTGCCAGCAGTGGGGGGACAGCAAATCAGCCCCAGCATTTT | CASSGGTANQPQHF
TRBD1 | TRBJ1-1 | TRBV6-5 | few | TGTGCCAGCAATCCTTCCCCCCTCAGGGGGATTAGGGTCGACACTGAAGCTTTCTTT | CASNPSPLRGIRVDTEAFF
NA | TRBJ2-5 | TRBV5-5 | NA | TGTGCCAGCAGCTCAGAGATTATGGAGACCCAGTACTTC | CASSSEIMETQYF
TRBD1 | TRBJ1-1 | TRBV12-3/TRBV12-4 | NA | TGTGCCAGCAGGCGCCGTGCGGGACAGTCGAACACTGAAGCTTTCTTT | CASRRRAGQSNTEAFF
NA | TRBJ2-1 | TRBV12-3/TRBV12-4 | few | TGTGCCAGCACCTACAATGAGCAGTTCTTC | CASTYNEQFF
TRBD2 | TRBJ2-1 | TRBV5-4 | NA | TGTGCCAGCAGCCCGGGGGGGATAGCGGCGGGAAAGGAGCAGTTCTTC | CASSPGGIAAGKEQFF
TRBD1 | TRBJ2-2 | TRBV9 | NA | TGTGCCAGCTCCCCCGGGACAGGGGTTATCGGGGAGCTGTTTTTT | CASSPGTGVIGELFF
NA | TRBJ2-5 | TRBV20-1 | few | TGCAGTGTAATCTCAGGACAAGAGACCCAGTACTTC | CSVISGQETQYF
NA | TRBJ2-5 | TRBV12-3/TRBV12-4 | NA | TGTGCCAGCAATGGCGACGACGGAGAGACCCAGTACTTC | CASNGDDGETQYF
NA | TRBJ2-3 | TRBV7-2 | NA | TGTGCCAGCAGCTTAGCCCTAGCGTCTAGCACAGATACGCAGTATTTT | CASSLALASSTDTQYF
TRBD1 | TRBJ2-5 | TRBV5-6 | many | TGTGCCAGCAGCTTTCTACAGGGGGAGACCCAGTACTTC | CASSFLQGETQYF
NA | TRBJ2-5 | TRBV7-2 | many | TGTGCCAGCAGCATCCGACCCCCCCCTATGGAGACCCAGTACTTC | CASSIRPPPMETQYF
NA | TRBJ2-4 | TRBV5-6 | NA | TGTGCCAGCAGCTCGTGGACACTAGCCAAAAACATTCAGTACTTC | CASSSWTLAKNIQYF
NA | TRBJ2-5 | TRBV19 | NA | TGTGCCAGTAGTAATCTGAGACAGTCCCAGTACTTC | CASSNLRQSQYF
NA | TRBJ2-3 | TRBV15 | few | TGTGCCACCAGCAGAGAGTTTCCAGATACGCAGTATTTT | CATSREFPDTQYF